The clone carrying this T cell receptor beta chain was seen a single time. The antigen is undetermined. These data are taken from a study of T cell responses to AZD1222 COVID-19 vaccine. Whole-study results and caveats: The study found vaccine-associated CD4 TCRs spanning spike, dominant at 160-218 and 743-854. Donors skewed white British and female; clonal diversity was possibly underestimated.

Trimming pared 8 bases from V and 14 bases from J, leaving 15 bases between. The germline gives CDR1 MDHEN, CDR2 SYDVKM. There are 10 residues in the CDR3. The data were produced by immunoSEQ multiplex PCR, yet TCRdb's version contains in-frame clones alone and is incomplete. The data hold about 190,000 clones, with 92% observed a single time. The material sequenced was peripheral blood, taken on day 0 of AZD1222 vaccination. The rearrangement uses TRBV28 and TRBJ1-1, with D maybe TRBD1 (5 bases). The TCR sequence derives from an adult in good health. Here the CDR3 DNA reads TGTGCCAGCGGATGGGAGGGGCTCTTCTTT. Translated: CASGWEGLFF.